Listed below are T cell receptor beta chains from one sample, sequenced in a study of T cells in narcolepsy. Assay: immunoSEQ multiplex PCR; the TCRdb copy retains only in-frame clones and omits some. Of just over 20,000 clones detected, 92% appear once; the ten largest clones hold roughly 1%. Sequencing was done on a sample of CD45RA- memory CD4+ T cells from PBMCs. Source of these receptors: a human donor with narcolepsy. CDR3s include the opening cysteine and the closing phenylalanine or tryptophan. D genes are given only for firm matches. Clone size is given for some rows only: seen once, a few or many times, or a class if the clone is expanded.

v_call: TRBV9
j_call: TRBJ1-1
d_call: NA
clone_size: NA
cdr3_aa: CASSSQPQGNTEAFF
cdr3_nt: TGTGCCAGCAGCTCCCAACCCCAGGGGAACACTGAAGCTTTCTTT

v_call: TRBV4-2
j_call: TRBJ1-4
d_call: NA
clone_size: NA
cdr3_aa: CASSQEGQGNEKLFF
cdr3_nt: TGTGCCAGCAGCCAAGAGGGGCAGGGGAATGAAAAACTGTTTTTT

v_call: TRBV7-3
j_call: TRBJ2-2
d_call: TRBD2
clone_size: NA
cdr3_aa: CASRRESNTGELFF
cdr3_nt: TGTGCCAGCCGGCGGGAGAGTAACACCGGGGAGCTGTTTTTT

v_call: TRBV28
j_call: TRBJ1-5
d_call: NA
clone_size: NA
cdr3_aa: CASSFRTSNQPQHF
cdr3_nt: TGTGCCAGCAGTTTCAGGACAAGCAATCAGCCCCAGCATTTT

v_call: TRBV5-4
j_call: TRBJ2-1
d_call: NA
clone_size: NA
cdr3_aa: CASRATSLGDNEQFF
cdr3_nt: TGTGCCAGCAGGGCCACCTCCTTAGGAGACAATGAGCAGTTCTTC

v_call: TRBV6-6
j_call: TRBJ1-5
d_call: NA
clone_size: medium-sized
cdr3_aa: CAGGVQPQHF
cdr3_nt: TGTGCCGGCGGAGTTCAGCCCCAGCATTTT

v_call: TRBV7-7
j_call: TRBJ2-1
d_call: TRBD2
clone_size: NA
cdr3_aa: CASSSGLAGGRNEQFF
cdr3_nt: TGTGCTAGCAGCTCGGGACTAGCGGGAGGGCGGAATGAGCAGTTCTTC

v_call: TRBV7-8
j_call: TRBJ2-7
d_call: TRBD2
clone_size: NA
cdr3_aa: CASSLGAGGFDPYEQYF
cdr3_nt: TGTGCCAGCAGCTTGGGGGCGGGGGGTTTTGATCCCTACGAGCAGTACTTC

v_call: TRBV7-9
j_call: TRBJ2-7
d_call: NA
clone_size: NA
cdr3_aa: CASSPTYEQYF
cdr3_nt: TGTGCCAGCAGCCCAACATACGAGCAGTACTTC

v_call: TRBV5-6
j_call: TRBJ2-2
d_call: TRBD2
clone_size: NA
cdr3_aa: CASSIIAGGGLFF
cdr3_nt: TGTGCCAGCAGCATCATAGCGGGAGGGGGGCTGTTTTTT

v_call: TRBV5-1
j_call: TRBJ2-3
d_call: TRBD2
clone_size: NA
cdr3_aa: CASSLATSGRDTQYF
cdr3_nt: TGCGCCAGCAGCTTGGCAACTAGCGGGAGAGATACGCAGTATTTT

v_call: TRBV7-8
j_call: TRBJ2-1
d_call: NA
clone_size: NA
cdr3_aa: CASSPRDSRYSEQFF
cdr3_nt: TGTGCCAGCAGCCCCCGGGACTCCCGGTACAGTGAGCAGTTCTTC

v_call: TRBV9
j_call: TRBJ2-1
d_call: TRBD2
clone_size: NA
cdr3_aa: CASSAATSGRNEQFF
cdr3_nt: TGTGCCAGCAGCGCAGCGACTAGCGGGAGAAATGAGCAGTTCTTC

v_call: TRBV2
j_call: TRBJ1-2
d_call: NA
clone_size: NA
cdr3_aa: CASSDDTANYGYTF
cdr3_nt: TGTGCCAGCAGTGACGACACTGCTAACTATGGCTACACCTTC

v_call: TRBV7-6
j_call: TRBJ2-1
d_call: NA
clone_size: NA
cdr3_aa: CATRGLGRASSYNEQFF
cdr3_nt: TGTGCAACCCGGGGATTGGGGCGGGCGAGCTCCTACAATGAGCAGTTCTTC

v_call: TRBV6-5
j_call: TRBJ1-1
d_call: NA
clone_size: NA
cdr3_aa: CASSYFDGKAFF
cdr3_nt: TGTGCCAGCAGTTACTTCGACGGTAAAGCTTTCTTT

v_call: TRBV18
j_call: TRBJ1-2
d_call: NA
clone_size: NA
cdr3_aa: CASRGQGTNYGYTF
cdr3_nt: TGTGCCAGTCGGGGGCAGGGAACTAACTATGGCTACACCTTC

v_call: TRBV19
j_call: TRBJ2-7
d_call: NA
clone_size: NA
cdr3_aa: CASSFRGGYEQYF
cdr3_nt: TGTGCCAGTAGTTTCAGGGGGGGGTACGAGCAGTACTTC

v_call: TRBV29-1
j_call: TRBJ1-5
d_call: NA
clone_size: NA
cdr3_aa: CSAKGGSNQPQHF
cdr3_nt: TGCAGCGCCAAGGGGGGTAGCAATCAGCCCCAGCATTTT

v_call: TRBV6-5
j_call: TRBJ1-2
d_call: NA
clone_size: NA
cdr3_aa: CASTGDSDGYTF
cdr3_nt: TGTGCCAGCACAGGAGATTCTGACGGCTACACCTTC

v_call: TRBV6-5
j_call: TRBJ1-2
d_call: NA
clone_size: NA
cdr3_aa: CASSYLQGRPYTF
cdr3_nt: TGTGCCAGCAGTTACTTGCAGGGCCGCCCCTACACCTTC

v_call: TRBV18
j_call: TRBJ2-1
d_call: TRBD2
clone_size: NA
cdr3_aa: CASSQSGTIYNEQFF
cdr3_nt: TGTGCCAGCTCTCAAAGCGGGACGATCTACAATGAGCAGTTCTTC

v_call: TRBV19
j_call: TRBJ1-1
d_call: NA
clone_size: NA
cdr3_aa: CASIHDRDGSYAFF
cdr3_nt: TGTGCCAGTATCCACGACCGGGACGGATCTTATGCTTTCTTT

v_call: TRBV11-1
j_call: TRBJ2-3
d_call: NA
clone_size: NA
cdr3_aa: CASSPPGTDTQYF
cdr3_nt: TGTGCCAGCAGCCCGCCGGGCACAGATACGCAGTATTTT

v_call: TRBV28
j_call: TRBJ2-7
d_call: NA
clone_size: NA
cdr3_aa: CASSLRGAPYEQYF
cdr3_nt: TGTGCCAGCAGTTTGCGGGGAGCGCCCTACGAGCAGTACTTC

v_call: TRBV5-1
j_call: TRBJ2-1
d_call: NA
clone_size: NA
cdr3_aa: CASSLGQVGPYNEQFF
cdr3_nt: TGCGCCAGCAGCTTGGGACAAGTGGGCCCCTACAATGAGCAGTTCTTC

v_call: TRBV5-1
j_call: TRBJ2-5
d_call: NA
clone_size: once
cdr3_aa: CASSLGWVSRKEETQYF
cdr3_nt: TGCGCCAGCAGCTTGGGATGGGTCAGCCGCAAAGAAGAGACCCAGTACTTC

v_call: TRBV6-1
j_call: TRBJ2-3
d_call: TRBD2
clone_size: NA
cdr3_aa: CASSQSGGTQYF
cdr3_nt: TGTGCCAGCAGCCAATCGGGGGGTACGCAGTATTTT

v_call: TRBV19
j_call: TRBJ2-2
d_call: NA
clone_size: once
cdr3_aa: CASSIGGVDTGELFF
cdr3_nt: TGTGCCAGTAGTATCGGAGGGGTAGACACCGGGGAGCTGTTTTTT

v_call: TRBV5-1
j_call: TRBJ2-5
d_call: NA
clone_size: NA
cdr3_aa: CASSDGTAGGRVTQYF
cdr3_nt: TGCGCCAGCAGCGACGGGACAGCCGGGGGCCGGGTGACCCAGTACTTC

v_call: TRBV27
j_call: TRBJ1-2
d_call: NA
clone_size: NA
cdr3_aa: CASSYSGDGYTF
cdr3_nt: TGTGCCAGCAGTTACTCAGGGGATGGCTACACCTTC

v_call: TRBV19
j_call: TRBJ2-7
d_call: TRBD1
clone_size: NA
cdr3_aa: CASSGPTGAVSEQYF
cdr3_nt: TGTGCCAGTAGTGGGCCGACAGGGGCGGTGAGCGAGCAGTACTTC

v_call: TRBV5-4
j_call: TRBJ1-2
d_call: NA
clone_size: NA
cdr3_aa: CASSSTPQGRSNYGYTF
cdr3_nt: TGTGCCAGCAGCTCCACCCCACAGGGCCGATCTAACTATGGCTACACCTTC

v_call: TRBV7-3
j_call: TRBJ2-5
d_call: NA
clone_size: once
cdr3_aa: CASSEGVRGMETQYF
cdr3_nt: TGTGCCAGCAGCGAGGGCGTTCGCGGAATGGAGACCCAGTACTTC

v_call: TRBV7-7
j_call: TRBJ2-5
d_call: TRBD1
clone_size: NA
cdr3_aa: CASSLGTGGSETQYF
cdr3_nt: TGTGCTAGCAGCTTGGGGACAGGGGGCTCAGAGACCCAGTACTTC

v_call: TRBV4-2
j_call: TRBJ1-3
d_call: NA
clone_size: NA
cdr3_aa: CASSQGSWRGSGNTIYF
cdr3_nt: TGTGCCAGCAGCCAAGGTTCTTGGAGGGGTTCTGGAAACACCATATATTTT

v_call: TRBV15
j_call: TRBJ2-7
d_call: NA
clone_size: NA
cdr3_aa: CATSRVGDEQYF
cdr3_nt: TGTGCCACCAGCAGAGTTGGGGACGAGCAGTACTTC

v_call: TRBV6-6
j_call: TRBJ1-2
d_call: NA
clone_size: NA
cdr3_aa: CASSSNLYGYTF
cdr3_nt: TGTGCCAGCAGTTCAAACCTCTATGGCTACACCTTC

v_call: TRBV5-1
j_call: TRBJ1-5
d_call: NA
clone_size: NA
cdr3_aa: CASSLEGSHNQPQHF
cdr3_nt: TGCGCCAGCAGCTTGGAGGGCAGCCATAATCAGCCCCAGCATTTT

v_call: TRBV10-3
j_call: TRBJ2-3
d_call: NA
clone_size: NA
cdr3_aa: CATGGTDTQYF
cdr3_nt: TGTGCCACCGGGGGCACAGATACGCAGTATTTT

v_call: TRBV5-1
j_call: TRBJ2-2
d_call: TRBD2
clone_size: NA
cdr3_aa: CASGQGTTPGELFF
cdr3_nt: TGCGCCAGCGGCCAAGGGACTACCCCCGGGGAGCTGTTTTTT